The 28 T cell receptor beta chains presented below share a single source sample, sequenced in a study of shared clonotypes between healthy human individuals. Produced via immunoSEQ multiplex PCR; TCRdb's table is partial and in-frame only. This table holds 2 million to 2.5 million clones, around 93% found once. The sequenced sample was naive CD4+ T cells from PBMCs. The subset denotes: CD45RA+ positively selected. The receptor source for this set is a man younger than 35 in good health. Some clones in this sample may be carry-over from other donors' samples.

V and J are TRBV7-8 and TRBJ2-3; 10 positions match TRBD2. Germline CDR1 SGHVS, CDR2 FQNEAQ. CDR3 length equals 14 residues. Unmatched junction bases numbered 4, after V lost 7 bases and J lost 3 bases. Here the CDR3 DNA reads TGTGCCAGCACCCTAGCGGGAGTGACAGATACGCAGTATTTT. It codes for CASTLAGVTDTQYF.

This clone was recorded only once. This rearrangement joins TRBV5-1 to TRBJ2-7; 10 bases map to TRBD2. Germline-derived CDR1 and CDR2 are SGHRS and YFSETQ. The CDR3 contains 15 residues. V trimming: 0 bases; J trimming: 6 bases; junction bases outside the gene matches: 6. The DNA for the CDR3 is TGCGCCAGCAGCTTGGCGGCTAGCGGGAGCTCCGAGCAGTACTTC. Protein sequence: CASSLAASGSSEQYF. Supplemented by reference TRBV5-1 and TRBJ2-7, the full variable domain reads KAGVTQTPRYLIKTRGQQVTLSCSPISGHRSVSWYQQTPGQGLQFLFEYFSETQRNKGNFPGRFSGRQFSNSRSEMNVSTLELGDSALYLCASSLAASGSSEQYFGPGTRLTVT.

The chain uses TRBV4-1 and TRBJ1-3; D uncertain. CDR1 and CDR2 from the germline V gene are MGHRA and YSYEKL. This CDR3 comprises 14 residues. Deletions cut 2 bases from V and 1 base from J, with 6 bases between. As DNA, the CDR3 is TGCGCCAGCAGCCAATCGCCATCTGGAAACACCATATATTTT. It specifies CASSQSPSGNTIYF.

The chain is built from TRBV10-3 and TRBJ1-1, with a tentative D call TRBD1 (6 bases). Trimming removed 4 bases from V and 1 base from J, with 10 bases in between. The CDR3 spans 14 residues. CDR1 and CDR2 (germline): ENHRY, SYGVKD. The CDR3: CAISGRTENTEAFF. Here the CDR3 DNA reads TGTGCCATCAGTGGGAGGACAGAGAACACTGAAGCTTTCTTT.

This rearrangement joins TRBV5-1 to TRBJ2-1; D may be TRBD1 or TRBD2 (5 bases each). Trimming took off 0 bases at V and 9 bases at J, with 13 bases between the two ends. The germline V gene has CDR1 SGHRS and CDR2 YFSETQ. The CDR3 extends over 14 amino acids. CDR3 in DNA: TGCGCCAGCAGCTTGGGCGGGCAGGGAGTTGAGCAGTTCTTC. Protein product: CASSLGGQGVEQFF.

The rearrangement uses TRBV14 and TRBJ2-3; D gene uncertain. V lost 4 bases to trimming and J lost 1 base, with 15 bases between them. The CDR3 runs to 16 residues. The germline V gene encodes CDR1 SGHDN and CDR2 FVKESK. This chain's CDR3 is CASSPTELSRTDTQYF. The CDR3 DNA is TGTGCCAGCAGCCCTACGGAACTTTCCCGCACAGATACGCAGTATTTT.

This clone was picked up a small number of times. This chain joins TRBV28 and TRBJ1-5; D is ambiguous. Trimming took 5 bases from V and 0 from J, leaving 8 bases between them. CDR1 MDHEN and CDR2 SYDVKM come from the germline V gene. There are 14 residues in the CDR3. The CDR3 loop is CASSTHYSNQPQHF. CDR3 nucleotide sequence: TGTGCCAGCAGTACCCATTATAGCAATCAGCCCCAGCATTTT.

The chain links TRBV2 to TRBJ2-2, with TRBD2 identical over 9 bases. The trim removed 6 bases at V and 9 bases at J, leaving 8 bases unmatched. Germline-derived CDR1 and CDR2 are SNHLY and FYNNEI. The length of the CDR3 is 14 residues. DNA of the CDR3: TGTGCCAGCAGAGGCGGGGGGGCAGGAAGGGAGCTGTTTTTT. It is translated as CASRGGGAGRELFF.

The CDR3 spells CASSQDTVPYEQYF. The CDR3 coding sequence is TGTGCCAGCAGCCAAGATACGGTACCATACGAGCAGTACTTC. The rearrangement uses TRBV4-2 and TRBJ2-7; D call uncertain. V was cut by 0 bases and J by 4 bases, with 10 bases left in between. The CDR3 consists of 14 residues. Germline V CDR1 and CDR2: LGHNA, YNFKEQ.

The chain uses TRBV15 and TRBJ1-2; TRBD1 matches at 8 bases. This CDR3 is built from 16 residues. Germline assignment: CDR1 LNHNV and CDR2 YYDKDF (reference sequence). J was trimmed by 7 bases and V by 1 base; bases with no gene match: 11. DNA for the CDR3: TGTGCCACCAGCAGAGGACAGGGGCGGGGGTTCGGTGGCTACACCTTC. Its protein is CATSRGQGRGFGGYTF.

The chain recombines TRBV7-2 with TRBJ2-3, with TRBD2 matching over 9 bases. CDR3 length: 16 residues. Germline loops: CDR1 SGHTA, CDR2 FQGNSA. Trimming cost V 0 bases and J 6 bases; bases outside gene matches: 7. The CDR3 reads CASSLARAGGADTQYF. Written as DNA, the CDR3 is TGTGCCAGCAGCTTAGCGCGGGCGGGAGGGGCCGATACGCAGTATTTT.

The chain employs TRBV5-6 and TRBJ1-2; TRBD1 matches at 10 bases. CDR3 length: 14 residues. J lost 8 bases, V lost 3 bases, and 7 bases had no gene match. CDR1 and CDR2 from the germline V gene are SGHDT and YYEEEE. CDR3 residues: CASSSDRGSLGYTF. The CDR3 nucleotides read TGTGCCAGCAGCTCGGACAGGGGGTCTTTGGGCTACACCTTC.

About this clone: In the same sample, other DNA sequences code for this CDR3. V is TRBV6-5 and J is TRBJ2-6, with D unclear. The CDR3 runs to 16 residues. CDR1 and CDR2 (germline): MNHEY, SVGAGI. V lost 0 bases and J 1 base, leaving 7 bases between the germline ends. CDR3 DNA sequence: TGTGCCAGCAGTTACTCGAAGGGTTCTGGGGCCAACGTCCTGACTTTC. Protein sequence: CASSYSKGSGANVLTF.

CDR3 bases: TGTGCCAGCAGTTTATTATGGGGGGGCACCTACAATGAGCAGTTCTTC. This encodes CASSLLWGGTYNEQFF. The chain carries TRBV28 and TRBJ2-1, with D possibly matching TRBD2 (7 bases). CDR1 MDHEN and CDR2 SYDVKM come from the germline V gene. The CDR3 length is 16 residues. The V end lost 1 base, the J end lost 2 bases, and 12 bases lay between the germline ends.

The genes are TRBV30 and TRBJ2-1, with 10 bases lining up with TRBD2. This CDR3 spans 16 amino acids. Germline assignment: CDR1 GTSNPN and CDR2 SVGIG (reference sequence). With 4 bases clipped from V and 8 bases from J, the junction kept 14 bases outside the gene matches. The CDR3 sequence is CAWTLPGSGRLHEQFF. Here the CDR3 DNA reads TGTGCCTGGACCCTGCCCGGTAGCGGGAGGTTGCATGAGCAGTTCTTC. Drawing the rest from reference TRBV30 and TRBJ2-1, the complete variable domain is SQTIHQWPATLVQPVGSPLSLECTVEGTSNPNLYWYRQAAGRGLQLLFYSVGIGQISSEVPQNLSASRPQDRQFILSSKKLLLSDSGFYLCAWTLPGSGRLHEQFFGPGTRLTVL.

To note about this clone: Other DNA variants within this sample encode the same CDR3. The chain uses TRBV9 and TRBJ2-5, with D tentatively TRBD2 (5 bases). V lost 0 bases to trimming and J lost 5 bases, with 8 bases between them. CDR1 SGDLS and CDR2 YYNGEE come from the germline V gene. This CDR3 has 13 amino acids. CDR3 bases: TGTGCCAGCAGCGTAGCCGGGGTGGAGACCCAGTACTTC. Its translation is CASSVAGVETQYF. The whole variable domain, remainder taken from reference TRBV9 and TRBJ2-5, is DSGVTQTPKHLITATGQRVTLRCSPRSGDLSVYWYQQSLDQGLQFLIQYYNGEERAKGNILERFSAQQFPDLHSELNLSSLELGDSALYFCASSVAGVETQYFGPGTRLLVL.

This chain connects TRBV7-3 to TRBJ2-2; TRBD1 or TRBD2 may be the D gene (5 bases each). The germline gives CDR1 SGHTA, CDR2 FQGTGA. There are 16 residues in the CDR3. Trimming stripped 2 bases from V and 1 base from J, with 11 bases between. CDR3 sequence reads: CASSLGAAGNTGELFF. The CDR3 DNA sequence: TGTGCCAGCAGCTTAGGGGCCGCGGGGAACACCGGGGAGCTGTTTTTT.

The chain combines TRBV5-1 with TRBJ2-7; a possible D gene is TRBD1 (5 bases). The germline CDR1 and CDR2 sequences are SGHRS and YFSETQ. The CDR3 spans 15 residues. Trimming cost V 1 base and J 3 bases, with 14 bases left between them. DNA of the CDR3: TGCGCCAGCAGCTTGCTCCAGGGCTCCCACTACGAGCAGTACTTC. It translates to CASSLLQGSHYEQYF. The variable domain in full, with the rest retrieved from reference TRBV5-1 and TRBJ2-7, is KAGVTQTPRYLIKTRGQQVTLSCSPISGHRSVSWYQQTPGQGLQFLFEYFSETQRNKGNFPGRFSGRQFSNSRSEMNVSTLELGDSALYLCASSLLQGSHYEQYFGPGTRLTVT.

The genes are TRBV28 and TRBJ2-2; D not certain. Germline values: CDR1 MDHEN, CDR2 SYDVKM. CDR3 length: 14 residues. Trimming cost V 3 bases and J 2 bases, with 7 bases left between them. CDR3 DNA: TGTGCCAGCAGTTTGGGTTTCAACACCGGGGAGCTGTTTTTT. Its protein is CASSLGFNTGELFF.

J is TRBJ1-4 and V is TRBV30; 7 nucleotides match TRBD1. The trim removed 2 bases at V and 7 bases at J, leaving 4 bases unmatched. Germline CDR1 reads GTSNPN; CDR2 reads SVGIG (reference sequence). The CDR3 consists of 13 residues. The CDR3 bases are TGTGCCTGGAGTTCACGGGACAGTGAAAAACTGTTTTTT. Encoded protein: CAWSSRDSEKLFF.

The chain is built from TRBV5-4 and TRBJ2-7; D not certain. The CDR3 extends over 16 amino acids. CDR1 and CDR2 from the germline V gene are SGHNT and YYREEE (reference sequence). The V end lost 2 bases, the J end lost 3 bases, and 18 bases lay between the germline ends. Here the CDR3 DNA reads TGTGCCAGCAGCTTATGGTCCGCCGCGCTGAACTACGAGCAGTACTTC. The encoded protein is CASSLWSAALNYEQYF.

Here the CDR3 DNA reads TGCGCCAGCTCGCCCCGGGACACAGAAGGCTCCTACAATGAGCAGTTCTTC. Translation gives CASSPRDTEGSYNEQFF. The genes are TRBV10-1 and TRBJ2-1; D may be TRBD1 (6 bases). The CDR3 extends over 17 amino acids. The V and J ends lost 8 bases and 0 bases respectively, with 20 bases between them. Germline CDR1 and CDR2: WNHNN and SYGVQD (reference sequence).

DNA of the CDR3: TGTGCCAGCAGCTTAACGCCCCGGACAGGAGGCCAAGAGACCCAGTACTTC. Its protein is CASSLTPRTGGQETQYF. The V gene is TRBV7-3, the J gene TRBJ2-5; 7 bases line up with TRBD1. Germline CDR1 reads SGHTA; CDR2 reads FQGTGA. This CDR3 is 17 amino acids long. The junction had 8 bases not matched to a gene; V was cut back by 0 bases and J by 1 base.

This chain links TRBV5-1 with TRBJ2-1; D possibly matches TRBD1 or TRBD2 (6 bases each). This CDR3 contains 15 residues. Germline lookup yields CDR1 SGHRS and CDR2 YFSETQ. With 4 bases removed from V and 6 bases from J, the gap between germline ends came to 17 bases. Here the CDR3 DNA reads TGCGCCAGCAGCCAAGGATTCGGGGGCCCCAATGAGCAGTTCTTC. This codes for CASSQGFGGPNEQFF.

This sequence joins TRBV29-1 and TRBJ2-1, with TRBD2 identical over 9 bases. The CDR3 extends over 13 amino acids. Germline assignment: CDR1 SQVTM and CDR2 ANQGSEA. The CDR3 DNA reads TGCACCGCAAGGGCTAGCGGGACGGGAGAGCAGTTCTTC. Its protein product is CTARASGTGEQFF.

The chain employs TRBV4-2 and TRBJ2-1, with 10 nucleotides matching TRBD1. With 3 bases clipped from V and 7 bases from J, the junction kept 6 bases outside the gene matches. The germline V gene has CDR1 LGHNA and CDR2 YNFKEQ. This CDR3 contains 15 residues. Written as DNA, the CDR3 is TGTGCCAGCAGCCACCGGGACAGGGGAGGGAATGAGCAGTTCTTC. Translation gives CASSHRDRGGNEQFF.

The chain employs TRBV28 and TRBJ1-2, with 12 bases lining up with TRBD1. V was clipped by 7 bases and J by 5 bases; unmatched bases: 23. There are 20 residues in the CDR3. Germline assignment: CDR1 MDHEN and CDR2 SYDVKM. The CDR3 region has the DNA TGTGCCAGCAAGAATACAGACCCGGGACAGGGGGCCCCCTCCCTATATGGCTACACCTTC. This codes for CASKNTDPGQGAPSLYGYTF.

A note on this clone: Other nucleotide sequences from this sample produce the same CDR3. The J gene is TRBJ2-1, the V gene TRBV28; a weak D match, TRBD2 (5 bases). V was pared by 5 bases and J by 7 bases, with 9 bases between. CDR3 length: 12 amino acids. Germline assignment: CDR1 MDHEN and CDR2 SYDVKM. The CDR3 spells CASSTRLNEQFF. Here the CDR3 DNA reads TGTGCCAGCAGTACTAGGTTAAATGAGCAGTTCTTC.